This T cell receptor beta chain was captured in a study of T cell responses to AZD1222 COVID-19 vaccine. Sequencing used immunoSEQ multiplex PCR; TCRdb keeps in-frame clones, though not all of them. Altogether about 200,000 clones are present, 85% to 95% being singletons, with the ten largest covering over 1%. With 6 bases removed from V and 5 bases from J, the gap between germline ends came to 13 bases. The V gene's germline CDR1 is SQVTM and CDR2 ANQGSEA. The CDR3 has 12 amino acids. The source was peripheral blood, collected on day 0 of AZD1222 vaccination. The chain uses TRBV29-1 and TRBJ2-5; the D call may be TRBD1 or TRBD2 (5 bases each). This receptor was obtained from an adult in good health. CDR3: CSVRGDYETQYF. The CDR3 coding sequence is TGCAGCGTACGAGGGGATTACGAGACCCAGTACTTC.